The clone carrying this T cell receptor (beta chain) was seen a handful of times. Its cognate antigen is unknown. The source of the sample is a study of CD8 T cells in ankylosing spondylitis. This CDR3 comprises 12 residues. Trimming removed 9 bases at V and 2 bases at J, with 11 bases between. Germline V gene sequence: CDR1 MNHNY, CDR2 SVGAGI (reference sequence). By quantitative 5'-RACE with molecular barcodes, the TCR beta libraries were made. In TCRdb, the 5' RACE reads were re-called with MiXCR into one record per CDR3 protein. The table records about 840,000 distinct CDR3 sequences, 12% of them present only once. Whole-study results and caveats: A TCR beta motif of several highly homologous variants appeared characteristic of ankylosing spondylitis blood. Significant enrichment of disease-linked clones was reportedly seen in matched ankylosing spondylitis synovial fluid. Clones that were linked to disease were CD8+ and were relatively rare in peripheral blood. Some of these motif variants have turned up before, in reports on reactive arthritis synovial fluid and blood.

The material sequenced was blood, either unsorted or a sorted T cell fraction (not recorded which). The chain employs TRBV6-6 and TRBJ2-7; D ambiguous. This TCR derives from a male donor with ankylosing spondylitis. The CDR3 is CASSGRTYEQYF. CDR3 DNA: TGTGCCAGTAGTGGAAGGACCTACGAGCAGTACTTC.